Detailed here is one T cell receptor (beta chain). This specimen belongs to a study of blood T cell repertoires in COVID-19. The V end was cut by 4 bases, the J end by 2 bases, with 10 bases between. In germline, CDR1 is SGHTS, CDR2 YDEGEE. The CDR3 totals 13 residues. The method was immunoSEQ multiplex PCR; TCRdb's version includes in-frame clones alone and lacks a portion of them. The table shows approximately 130,000 clones, with almost 85% occurring only once. The TCR originated in a human donor in a cohort sampled during active COVID-19. J is TRBJ2-7 and V is TRBV5-8, with D perhaps matching TRBD2 (5 bases). Sequenced input: peripheral blood. CDR3 protein: CASSRELAYEQYF. Written as DNA, the CDR3 is TGTGCCAGCAGCAGAGAACTAGCCTACGAGCAGTACTTC.